Given below is one T cell receptor (beta chain) in context. Its target is unknown. The data were obtained in a study of cytomegalovirus exposure and HLA in healthy donors. The study's findings and limits: Some highly shared sequence variants likely arose as a pipeline artifact. An analysis done earlier found most TCR beta V segments productive about 87% or about 30% of the time.

PCR used 60 Vbeta primers and 13 Jbeta primers. Produced via immunoSEQ multiplex PCR; TCRdb's table is partial and in-frame only. In the table there are 150,000 to 200,000 clones, about 80% of which are singletons. The germline V and J ends were trimmed by 3 bases and 7 bases, with 12 bases remaining between them. Germline assignment: CDR1 KGHSH and CDR2 LQKENI. The CDR3 consists of 13 residues. While unrecorded immune exposures were likely, the donors were nominally healthy when sampled. The sample was PBMCs. V usage is TRBV18 and J usage is TRBJ1-1, with a possible D match to TRBD1 (6 bases). This TCR derives from a female donor in good health and CMV-seronegative. The DNA of the CDR3 is TGTGCCAGCTCACCGAGGGACACCTATGAAGCTTTCTTT. Encoded protein: CASSPRDTYEAFF.